The present T cell receptor (beta chain) was sequenced within a study of follicular helper T cells after annual influenza vaccination. This sample's time point: 2014-2015 season, 7 days after vaccination. Per the germline V gene, CDR1 is GTSNPN and CDR2 is SVGIG (reference sequence). With 3 bases removed from V and 5 bases from J, the gap between germline ends came to 15 bases. This CDR3 is 14 amino acids long. This clone was seen once. Sequenced by immunoSEQ multiplex PCR; TCRdb stores in-frame clones only, minus some. The sample lists around 15,000 clones; 70% to 85% were seen once. The rearrangement uses TRBV30 and TRBJ2-3; possible D gene TRBD2, 7 bases. The source material was CXCR5+ CD38- circulating T follicular helper cells from blood, sampled 7 days after influenza vaccination. Subset specified: circulating Tfh, non-naive CD4+CXCR5+PD-1+ (ICOS+CD38+ or ICOS-CD38-). This clonotype was obtained from an adult who received the influenza vaccine. CDR3 amino acids: CAWRLAGAGDTQYF. The DNA of the CDR3 is TGTGCCTGGAGACTGGCGGGGGCCGGAGATACGCAGTATTTT.